The 21 T cell receptor beta chains given below trace back to one sample, sequenced in a study of cytomegalovirus exposure and HLA in healthy donors. TCRdb's table, derived via immunoSEQ multiplex PCR, lists solely in-frame clones and lacks some. Of 120,000 or so clones in the sample, 89% were seen once. Sequences were obtained from PBMCs. These TCRs come from a woman aged 18-29 years in good health and CMV-seronegative.

A single count supports this clone. The rearrangement uses TRBV15 and TRBJ2-7, with 7 bases matching TRBD1. V lost 4 bases, J lost 3 bases, and 6 bases stayed unmatched. There are 14 residues in the CDR3. The V gene's germline CDR1 is LNHNV and CDR2 YYDKDF (reference sequence). In DNA form, the CDR3 reads TGTGCCACCAGCAAGAGGGCAGGGGGCTACGAGCAGTACTTC. It is translated as CATSKRAGGYEQYF.

V usage is TRBV7-9 and J usage is TRBJ2-2; D ambiguous. The V end lost 5 bases, the J end lost 1 base, and 14 bases lay between the germline ends. The CDR3 is 16 residues long. Germline loops: CDR1 SEHNR, CDR2 FQNEAQ (reference sequence). The CDR3 coding sequence is TGTGCCAGCAGCGTCCCCAGACACGGGAACACCGGGGAGCTGTTTTTT. Translating gives CASSVPRHGNTGELFF.

The rearrangement uses TRBV2 and TRBJ1-2, with a tentative D call TRBD1 (5 bases). The CDR3 sequence is 13 residues long. Germline V gene sequence: CDR1 SNHLY, CDR2 FYNNEI. The V and J ends lost 7 bases and 5 bases respectively, with 14 bases between them. The CDR3 protein is CASNPTERYGYTF. CDR3 DNA sequence: TGTGCCAGCAACCCGACAGAGAGATATGGCTACACCTTC.

V is TRBV6-1 and J is TRBJ1-1; D ambiguous. Germline CDR1 MNHNS, CDR2 SASEGT. The CDR3 extends over 14 amino acids. V dropped 3 bases and J dropped 0 bases, with 8 bases sitting between them. The CDR3 protein is CASSEVALNTEAFF. CDR3 sequence (DNA): TGTGCCAGCAGTGAGGTGGCCCTGAACACTGAAGCTTTCTTT.

This clone appeared many times. This sequence joins TRBV10-1 and TRBJ2-5; the match to TRBD2 covers 7 bases. Germline assignment: CDR1 WNHNN and CDR2 SYGVQD (reference sequence). The CDR3 contains 13 residues. Unmatched junction bases numbered 6, after V lost 6 bases and J lost 5 bases. DNA for the CDR3: TGCGCCAGCAGCCGGGAGGTCCAGGAGACCCAGTACTTC. This sequence encodes CASSREVQETQYF.

The J gene is TRBJ1-2, the V gene TRBV18; TRBD1 aligns across 12 bases. The CDR3 has 15 amino acids. Germline V gene data show CDR1 as KGHSH and CDR2 as LQKENI. V lost 2 bases, J lost 4 bases, and 2 bases stayed unmatched. The CDR3 bases are TGTGCCAGCTCACCAGGGACAGGGGGCCCCTATGGCTACACCTTC. Translation: CASSPGTGGPYGYTF.

The genes are TRBV7-9 and TRBJ1-5; D may be TRBD1 (6 bases). CDR3 length equals 14 residues. V was clipped by 1 base and J by 6 bases, with 10 bases between them. Germline V gene sequence: CDR1 SEHNR, CDR2 FQNEAQ (reference sequence). CDR3 nucleotide sequence: TGTGCCAGCAGCTTAGTCGGGGGGGCTCAGCCCCAGCATTTT. Amino acid sequence: CASSLVGGAQPQHF.

This rearrangement joins TRBV6-1 to TRBJ2-1, with 14 bases matching TRBD2. The CDR3 is made up of 15 amino acids. CDR1 MNHNS and CDR2 SASEGT come from the germline V gene. V was pared by 4 bases and J by 8 bases, with 4 bases of the junction left unmatched. This CDR3 is CASSVTSGGADEQFF. Written as DNA, the CDR3 is TGTGCCAGCAGTGTGACTAGCGGGGGGGCAGATGAGCAGTTCTTC.

With regard to this clone: The sample has other DNA sequences that encode this CDR3 too. The CDR3 loop is CASSQQETQYF. CDR3 coding DNA: TGCGCCAGCAGCCAGCAAGAGACCCAGTACTTC. The J gene is TRBJ2-5, the V gene TRBV5-1; D remains unclear. This CDR3 region has 11 residues. V dropped 4 bases and J dropped 2 bases, with 3 bases sitting between them. The germline gives CDR1 SGHRS, CDR2 YFSETQ.

This rearrangement joins TRBV6-5 to TRBJ2-5; D might be TRBD2 (6 bases). Trimming left V 6 bases short and J 3 bases short, with 14 bases between. The CDR3 is made up of 14 amino acids. Germline CDR1 MNHEY, CDR2 SVGAGI. CDR3 DNA: TGTGCCAGCAGAACGGGCAGGGAGGAAGAGACCCAGTACTTC. This gives the protein CASRTGREEETQYF.

The chain employs TRBV4-3 and TRBJ2-3; the match to TRBD1 covers 8 bases. CDR1 and CDR2 from the germline V gene are LGHNA and YSLEER. The trim removed 5 bases at V and 1 base at J, leaving 5 bases unmatched. The length of the CDR3 is 15 residues. Here the CDR3 DNA reads TGCGCCAGCAGCTCACCGGGACAGGGCACAGATACGCAGTATTTT. Translated, it gives CASSSPGQGTDTQYF.

For the CDR3, the DNA is TGTGCCAGCAGTGACGGACAGGGCCATCAGCCCCAGCATTTT. It yields the protein CASSDGQGHQPQHF. The chain is built from TRBV25-1 and TRBJ1-5; 8 nucleotides agree with TRBD1. CDR1 and CDR2 from the germline V gene are MGHDK and SYGVNS. The V segment lost 3 bases and the J segment 5 bases; nucleotides outside the gene matches: 3. The CDR3 sequence is 14 residues long.

The CDR3 sequence is CASSSPTGLFTEAFF. CDR3 sequence (DNA): TGTGCCAGCAGTTCACCGACAGGGCTTTTCACTGAAGCTTTCTTT. The genes are TRBV27 and TRBJ1-1; 7 bases agree with TRBD1. After removal of 4 bases from V and 4 bases from J, the junction contained 9 bases not matched to a gene. This CDR3 has 15 amino acids. The germline gives CDR1 MNHEY, CDR2 SMNVEV (reference sequence).

The V call is TRBV4-3, the J call TRBJ2-6, with D maybe TRBD2 (7 bases). V lost 0 bases, J lost 1 base, and 22 bases lay in between. The CDR3 sequence is 21 residues long. Germline CDR1 reads LGHNA; CDR2 reads YSLEER. As DNA, the CDR3 is TGCGCCAGCAGCCAAGACAGTTTCCACGGGGGGCGCAGGTCTGGGGCCAACGTCCTGACTTTC. Translating it yields CASSQDSFHGGRRSGANVLTF.

This clone was seen just once. This chain links TRBV7-2 with TRBJ1-2, with D perhaps TRBD1 (6 bases). Trimming removed 3 bases at V and 3 bases at J, with 14 bases between. Germline V gene lookup returns CDR1 SGHTA and CDR2 FQGNSA. This CDR3 contains 15 residues. CDR3 sequence (DNA): TGTGCCAGCAGCTTGCCAGGGGCCCAACACTATGGCTACACCTTC. It translates to CASSLPGAQHYGYTF. The whole variable domain, filled in from reference TRBV7-2 and TRBJ1-2, reads GAGVSQSPSNKVTEKGKDVELRCDPISGHTALYWYRQSLGQGLEFLIYFQGNSAPDKSGLPSDRFSAERTGGSVSTLTIQRTQQEDSAVYLCASSLPGAQHYGYTFGSGTRLTVV.

This chain connects TRBV29-1 to TRBJ2-2; D perhaps matches TRBD2 (5 bases). V was cut by 8 bases and J by 7 bases, with 20 bases left in between. The CDR3 totals 14 residues. Germline CDR1 SQVTM, CDR2 ANQGSEA. CDR3 sequence: CSTTASGTDGELFF. Here the CDR3 DNA reads TGCAGCACGACGGCGTCGGGAACGGACGGGGAGCTGTTTTTT.

The chain has TRBV6-4 and TRBJ1-2, with D hard to call. CDR1 and CDR2 from the germline V gene are MRHNA and SNTAGT. CDR3 length: 16 amino acids. Trimming stripped 6 bases from V and 0 bases from J, with 17 bases between. CDR3 coding DNA: TGTGCCAGCAGACACGGAACGGAGGCCGCTAACTATGGCTACACCTTC. It is translated as CASRHGTEAANYGYTF.

This clone was observed a single time. The chain is built from TRBV7-8 and TRBJ2-7; D gene ambiguous. Trimming shortened V by 4 bases and J by 0 bases, and 13 bases separated the two germline ends. Germline CDR1 SGHVS, CDR2 FQNEAQ. This CDR3 has 15 amino acids. CDR3 sequence reads: CASSSRVFSSYEQYF. Written as DNA, the CDR3 is TGTGCCAGCAGCTCCCGGGTTTTCAGCTCCTACGAGCAGTACTTC.

This chain connects TRBV28 to TRBJ1-2, with D unresolved. The CDR3 runs 12 residues. Trimming shortened V by 4 bases and J by 5 bases, and 8 bases separated the two germline ends. The V gene's germline CDR1 is MDHEN and CDR2 SYDVKM. CDR3 region: CASSSVPYGYTF. CDR3 bases: TGTGCCAGCAGTTCAGTTCCTTATGGCTACACCTTC.

Only one count was recorded for this clone. The DNA of the CDR3 is TGTGCCAGCAGTTACCCAGTTCCGGGGGAGACCCAGTACTTC. Translation gives CASSYPVPGETQYF. This chain links TRBV6-6 with TRBJ2-5; the D gene is possibly TRBD2 (5 bases). The CDR3 length is 14 residues. Germline V gives CDR1 MNHNY, CDR2 SVGAGI (reference sequence). Trimming took 2 bases from V and 5 from J, leaving 12 bases between them.

This chain connects TRBV19 to TRBJ2-1, with 8 bases that match TRBD2. Germline V gene lookup returns CDR1 LNHDA and CDR2 SQIVND (reference sequence). With V trimmed by 2 bases and J by 3 bases, 3 bases remained unmatched. The CDR3 loop spans 15 amino acids. In nucleotides, the CDR3 is TGTGCCAGTAGTATAACTAGCGGCCACTACAATGAGCAGTTCTTC. This translates into CASSITSGHYNEQFF.